The 32 T cell receptor beta chains listed next were all sequenced from one sample in a study of tumor-infiltrating lymphocytes in localized non-small cell lung cancer. Some clones are missing from TCRdb's copy, which holds only in-frame ones; the method was immunoSEQ multiplex PCR. The data contain tens of thousands of clones, just under 75% of them singletons. Sequencing was performed on lung tumor tissue. The origin of the receptors is a human donor with non-small cell lung cancer.

This sequence joins TRBV6-5 and TRBJ2-7; 9 bases are a match to TRBD1. The trim removed 6 bases at V and 5 bases at J, leaving 11 bases unmatched. This CDR3 has 15 residues. Germline lookup yields CDR1 MNHEY and CDR2 SVGAGI. The CDR3 loop reads CASSTTGQGRNEQYF. CDR3 bases: TGTGCCAGCAGCACAACGGGACAGGGCAGAAACGAGCAGTACTTC.

The table lists this clone with a count of one. The rearrangement links TRBV10-3 to TRBJ1-6; D possibly corresponds to TRBD1 (6 bases). This CDR3 spans 14 amino acids. CDR1 is ENHRY, CDR2 SYGVKD, per germline. Trimming left V 3 bases short and J 7 bases short, with 10 bases between. CDR3: CAISENRDNSPLHF. The CDR3 bases are TGTGCCATCAGTGAAAACAGGGACAATTCACCCCTCCACTTT.

This clone was recorded only once. The V and J genes are TRBV6-6 and TRBJ2-3; D perhaps matches TRBD2 (6 bases). V lost 7 bases to trimming and J lost 2 bases, with 7 bases between them. Germline V gene lookup returns CDR1 MNHNY and CDR2 SVGAGI (reference sequence). The CDR3 length is 12 residues. CDR3 sequence (DNA): TGTGCCAGCATGCGGGACACAGATACGCAGTATTTT. Translated: CASMRDTDTQYF.

The V and J genes are TRBV5-1 and TRBJ1-3, with D hard to call. The CDR3 is made up of 15 amino acids. Germline V CDR1 and CDR2: SGHRS, YFSETQ. Trimming pared 5 bases from V and 0 bases from J, leaving 12 bases between. The CDR3 spells CASSPEASSGNTIYF. CDR3 DNA sequence: TGCGCCAGCAGTCCAGAAGCAAGCTCTGGAAACACCATATATTTT.

The CDR3 sequence: CASSIVQGITEAFF. The CDR3 nucleotides read TGTGCCAGTAGTATAGTACAGGGGATCACTGAAGCTTTCTTT. The chain recombines TRBV19 with TRBJ1-1, with 7 nucleotides matching TRBD1. This CDR3 is built from 14 residues. With V trimmed by 1 base and J by 4 bases, 3 bases remained unmatched. CDR1 and CDR2 (germline): LNHDA, SQIVND (reference sequence).

The rearrangement uses TRBV2 and TRBJ2-1, with 7 bases identical to TRBD2. The V gene end was trimmed by 6 bases and the J gene end by 6 bases; junction bases not matched to a gene: 11. Germline V CDR1 and CDR2: SNHLY, FYNNEI. The CDR3 has 15 residues. CDR3 bases: TGTGCCAGCAGCGGTAGCCAGCGGGGAGGCAATGAGCAGTTCTTC. Protein: CASSGSQRGGNEQFF.

This chain uses TRBV18 with TRBJ1-6, with a possible D match to TRBD1 (5 bases). V lost 2 bases and J lost 10, with 9 bases in between. The CDR3 is 13 amino acids. Germline V CDR1 and CDR2: KGHSH, LQKENI. CDR3 nucleotide sequence: TGTGCCAGCTCACCAGGGGCTGACTCACCCCTCCACTTT. It codes for CASSPGADSPLHF.

V and J are TRBV7-2 and TRBJ2-3; tentatively, D is TRBD2 (6 bases). The germline CDR1 and CDR2 sequences are SGHTA and FQGNSA. V was shortened by 6 bases and J by 3 bases, with 7 bases between the two germline ends. The CDR3 totals 12 residues. The CDR3 nucleotides read TGTGCCAGCAGGGGGGGTACAGATACGCAGTATTTT. It specifies CASRGGTDTQYF.

The chain couples TRBV18 to TRBJ2-3, with D possibly matching TRBD2 (5 bases). Germline CDR1 KGHSH, CDR2 LQKENI. V gave up 4 bases and J gave up 4 bases, with 12 bases separating them. The CDR3 has 14 residues. CDR3 coding DNA: TGTGCCAGCTCACTGGACCCGGAGGCAGATACGCAGTATTTT. It translates to CASSLDPEADTQYF.

This clone was observed a single time. The chain has TRBV11-3 and TRBJ2-7, with D possibly matching TRBD1 (6 bases). The CDR3 runs 15 residues. Trimming pared 4 bases from V and 6 bases from J, leaving 19 bases between. CDR1 SGHNT and CDR2 YENEEA come from the germline V gene. CDR3 amino acids: CASSSKRTTGSEQYF. The CDR3 coding sequence is TGTGCCAGCAGCTCAAAAAGAACAACAGGGAGCGAGCAGTACTTC.

This sequence joins TRBV18 and TRBJ1-5, with D possibly being TRBD1 (5 bases). Trimming shortened V by 4 bases and J by 2 bases, and 15 bases separated the two germline ends. This CDR3 contains 16 residues. Germline V lookup: CDR1 KGHSH, CDR2 LQKENI. The chain's CDR3 is CASSQNLREGNQPQHF. For the CDR3, the DNA is TGTGCCAGCTCACAAAACCTCAGGGAGGGCAATCAGCCCCAGCATTTT.

This chain connects TRBV6-6 to TRBJ2-3; 8 nucleotides align to TRBD2. Germline V gene sequence: CDR1 MNHNY, CDR2 SVGAGI (reference sequence). There are 13 residues in the CDR3. Unmatched junction bases numbered 3, after V lost 6 bases and J lost 4 bases. CDR3 sequence (DNA): TGTGCCAGCAGCCGGGGGGGTGCAGATACGCAGTATTTT. Protein sequence: CASSRGGADTQYF.

Relative to its sample, this clone is medium-sized (0.01 to 0.1%). The rearrangement uses TRBV10-3 and TRBJ1-1; no reliable D call. V lost 6 bases to trimming and J lost 11 bases, with 13 bases between them. The length of the CDR3 is 11 residues. CDR1 ENHRY and CDR2 SYGVKD come from the germline V gene. CDR3 protein: CAISGSGRAFF. In DNA, the CDR3 is TGTGCCATCAGCGGGTCGGGGAGGGCTTTCTTT.

The CDR3 spells CASSLAGRTYEQYF. The CDR3 coding sequence is TGTGCCAGCAGCTTGGCCGGACGTACCTACGAGCAGTACTTC. The chain recombines TRBV5-4 with TRBJ2-7; D gene unclear. There are 14 residues in the CDR3. CDR1 SGHNT and CDR2 YYREEE come from the germline V gene (reference sequence). V was pared by 0 bases and J by 2 bases, with 9 bases between.

The chain combines TRBV25-1 with TRBJ2-1; 7 bases line up with TRBD1. This CDR3 is 15 amino acids long. Germline values: CDR1 MGHDK, CDR2 SYGVNS. The V and J ends lost 7 bases and 4 bases, in that order; junction bases with no gene match: 10. The CDR3 sequence: CASTTGVGFYNEQFF. In nucleotides, the CDR3 is TGTGCCAGCACTACAGGGGTGGGGTTTTACAATGAGCAGTTCTTC.

This clone showed up just once. The chain couples TRBV5-3 to TRBJ1-6; a possible D gene is TRBD1 (5 bases). TRBV5-3 is marked as an open reading frame, function uncertain. The CDR3 is 15 amino acids. V dropped 1 base and J dropped 10 bases, with 15 bases sitting between them. The DNA for the CDR3 is TGTGCCAGAAGCTTGTTCCCAGGGTTAGGATCACCCCTCCACTTT. This gives the protein CARSLFPGLGSPLHF.

The chain couples TRBV11-3 to TRBJ2-5; tentative D call: TRBD1 (6 bases). The CDR3 covers 16 residues. Germline V gives CDR1 SGHNT, CDR2 YENEEA. Trimming pared 4 bases from V and 1 base from J, leaving 16 bases between. The DNA of the CDR3 is TGTGCCAGCAGCTCAATACTAACAGGGAGCCAAGAGACCCAGTACTTC. This sequence encodes CASSSILTGSQETQYF.

This chain links TRBV10-3 with TRBJ1-2; 10 nucleotides match TRBD1. The CDR3 sequence is 13 residues long. V shed 4 bases, J shed 6 bases, and the junction held 2 bases outside the gene matches. In germline, CDR1 is ENHRY, CDR2 SYGVKD. DNA for the CDR3: TGTGCCATCAGTGGTGGGACAGGGGATGGCTACACCTTC. Protein: CAISGGTGDGYTF.

V is TRBV5-4 and J is TRBJ2-7; the match to TRBD2 covers 12 bases. V lost 4 bases to trimming and J lost 2 bases; unmatched junction nucleotides: 4. There are 15 residues in the CDR3. CDR1 is SGHNT, CDR2 YYREEE, per germline (reference sequence). The CDR3 DNA sequence: TGTGCCAGCAGCCGACGACTAGCGGGGGCCTACGAGCAGTACTTC. Protein product: CASSRRLAGAYEQYF. The whole variable domain, filled in from reference TRBV5-4 and TRBJ2-7, reads ETGVTQSPTHLIKTRGQQVTLRCSSQSGHNTVSWYQQALGQGPQFIFQYYREEENGRGNFPPRFSGLQFPNYSSELNVNALELDDSALYLCASSRRLAGAYEQYFGPGTRLTVT.

The chain is built from TRBV5-1 and TRBJ1-1; TRBD1 matches 9 bases. CDR1 is SGHRS, CDR2 YFSETQ, per germline. The CDR3 contains 13 residues. Trimming took 4 bases from V and 10 from J; bases not matched to a gene: 8. The chain's CDR3 is CASSLTGGEGAFF. The CDR3 DNA is TGCGCCAGCAGCCTTACAGGGGGCGAGGGAGCTTTCTTT.

V is TRBV29-1 and J is TRBJ1-1; D remains ambiguous. The V end was cut by 3 bases, the J end by 4 bases, with 12 bases between. The germline V gene has CDR1 SQVTM and CDR2 ANQGSEA. The CDR3 length is 13 residues. The CDR3 loop reads CSVDPGPFTEAFF. The CDR3 region has the DNA TGCAGCGTTGACCCCGGCCCGTTCACTGAAGCTTTCTTT.

This sequence joins TRBV6-1 and TRBJ1-3; weak D call: TRBD1 (6 bases). The CDR3 covers 14 residues. The germline V gene encodes CDR1 MNHNS and CDR2 SASEGT. V lost 7 bases, J lost 9 bases, and 19 bases lay in between. The CDR3 is CASTRNYRESTIYF. CDR3 DNA sequence: TGTGCCAGCACCAGAAACTACAGGGAAAGCACCATATATTTT.

Notes on this clone: At one end, the junction sequence differs from germline, possibly due to a read error. This chain uses TRBV6-1 with TRBJ2-7; TRBD2 matches 13 bases. Per the germline V gene, CDR1 is MNHNS and CDR2 is SASEGT. CDR3 size: 17 residues. The CDR3 is CASREAGTSGVGYEQYF. CDR3 sequence (DNA): TGTGCCAGCAGGGAAGCGGGGACTAGCGGGGTTGGTTACGAGCAGTACTTC.

This clone has only a few counts. The V and J genes are TRBV2 and TRBJ2-7, with D unresolved. The germline V gene has CDR1 SNHLY and CDR2 FYNNEI. V was shortened by 6 bases and J by 1 base, with 10 bases between the two germline ends. This CDR3 contains 13 residues. DNA of the CDR3: TGTGCCAGCAGGCCCCCCGCATCCTACGAGCAGTACTTC. As protein: CASRPPASYEQYF.

This clone appeared a few times. This chain connects TRBV27 to TRBJ1-1; tentative D call: TRBD1 (5 bases). The CDR3 spans 14 residues. Trimming cost V 2 bases and J 1 base, with 8 bases left between them. CDR1 is MNHEY, CDR2 SMNVEV, per germline (reference sequence). The CDR3 bases are TGTGCCAGCAGTTTACTGGGGGGGAACACTGAAGCTTTCTTT. Amino acid sequence: CASSLLGGNTEAFF.

Sample share makes this clone medium-sized. The rearrangement links TRBV19 to TRBJ1-6; 8 nucleotides agree with TRBD1. This CDR3 is 14 amino acids long. CDR1 and CDR2 from the germline V gene are LNHDA and SQIVND (reference sequence). The ends lost 4 bases at V and 10 bases at J; junction bases unmatched: 6. CDR3 sequence reads: CASSNGQGMSPLHF. CDR3 nucleotide sequence: TGTGCCAGTAGTAACGGACAGGGTATGTCACCCCTCCACTTT.

The V call is TRBV5-4, the J call TRBJ2-2, with D tentatively TRBD2 (6 bases). In germline, CDR1 is SGHNT, CDR2 YYREEE (reference sequence). The CDR3 length is 15 residues. The V and J ends lost 3 bases and 7 bases respectively, with 16 bases between them. The CDR3 spells CASSSGTRKIGELFF. In nucleotides, the CDR3 is TGTGCCAGCAGCTCCGGGACTCGGAAGATCGGGGAGCTGTTTTTT.

This chain links TRBV2 with TRBJ1-1; D gene unclear. Germline CDR1 SNHLY, CDR2 FYNNEI. This CDR3 is built from 11 residues. The V end lost 3 bases, the J end lost 10 bases, and 9 bases lay between the germline ends. The CDR3 region has the DNA TGTGCCAGCAGTGAGGAGTTGGGAGCTTTCTTT. Translated: CASSEELGAFF.

The chain uses TRBV15 and TRBJ1-2, with D unclear. Trimming removed 3 bases from V and 1 base from J, with 6 bases in between. CDR3 size: 13 residues. Germline-derived CDR1 and CDR2 are LNHNV and YYDKDF (reference sequence). The CDR3 protein is CATSRQFNYGYTF. DNA of the CDR3: TGTGCCACCAGCAGGCAGTTTAACTATGGCTACACCTTC.

The V call is TRBV25-1, the J call TRBJ1-6, with D maybe TRBD1 (5 bases). The CDR3 sequence is 15 residues long. The V end lost 0 bases, the J end lost 9 bases, and 12 bases lay between the germline ends. Germline V lookup: CDR1 MGHDK, CDR2 SYGVNS. The CDR3 reads CASSEYKGASSPLHF. In DNA, the CDR3 is TGTGCCAGCAGTGAATATAAAGGGGCGAGTTCACCCCTCCACTTT.

By share of the sample, this clone is large. This chain links TRBV9 with TRBJ2-1; D is perhaps TRBD1 or TRBD2 (5 bases each). The CDR3 totals 15 residues. The germline V gene encodes CDR1 SGDLS and CDR2 YYNGEE. The V and J ends lost 3 bases and 0 bases respectively, with 10 bases between them. Written as DNA, the CDR3 is TGTGCCAGCAGCGGGCCGGGACCCTCCTACAATGAGCAGTTCTTC. Its translation: CASSGPGPSYNEQFF. Drawing the rest from reference TRBV9 and TRBJ2-1, the complete variable domain is DSGVTQTPKHLITATGQRVTLRCSPRSGDLSVYWYQQSLDQGLQFLIQYYNGEERAKGNILERFSAQQFPDLHSELNLSSLELGDSALYFCASSGPGPSYNEQFFGPGTRLTVL.

This clone has just a few counts. This CDR3 is CASSLDSRGTYEQYF. The CDR3 DNA is TGTGCCAGCAGCTTAGACTCCCGTGGTACCTACGAGCAGTACTTC. The chain employs TRBV11-3 and TRBJ2-7; D is ambiguous. CDR3 length: 15 amino acids. The V end lost 0 bases, the J end lost 2 bases, and 11 bases lay between the germline ends. Germline lookup yields CDR1 SGHNT and CDR2 YENEEA. The whole variable domain, remainder taken from reference TRBV11-3 and TRBJ2-7, is EAGVVQSPRYKIIEKKQPVAFWCNPISGHNTLYWYLQNLGQGPELLIRYENEEAVDDSQLPKDRFSAERLKGVDSTLKIQPAELGDSAVYLCASSLDSRGTYEQYFGPGTRLTVT.